A single sample gave rise to the 14 T cell receptor beta chains below, sequenced in a study of T cells in Graves' hyperthyroidism and ophthalmopathy. RNA transcripts provided the source from which TCR beta CDR3 regions were amplified. HTBI primers were the set used in a first-round RT-PCR of the TCR CDR3. Each CDR3 protein is one row after TCRdb ran MiXCR on the multiplex PCR reads. The sample lists roughly 700,000 distinct CDR3 sequences; around 15% were seen once. The sequenced sample was blood. Receptor source: a woman between 18 and 29 years old with Graves' hyperthyroidism.

The chain combines TRBV7-8 with TRBJ2-2; 10 nucleotides match TRBD2. This CDR3 is built from 17 residues. The V gene's germline CDR1 is SGHVS and CDR2 FQNEAQ. V was clipped by 2 bases and J by 0 bases; unmatched bases: 3. The CDR3 sequence is CASSLQREGPNTGELFF. CDR3 coding DNA: TGTGCCAGCAGCTTACAGCGGGAGGGCCCGAACACCGGGGAGCTGTTTTTT. Combining the CDR3 with reference TRBV7-8 and TRBJ2-2 gives the whole variable domain GAGVSQSPRYKVAKRGQDVALRCDPISGHVSLFWYQQALGQGPEFLTYFQNEAQLDKSGLPSDRFFAERPEGSVSTLKIQRTQQEDSAVYLCASSLQREGPNTGELFFGEGSRLTVL.

This clonotype occurred a few times. The chain is built from TRBV4-1 and TRBJ2-7; maybe TRBD1 (6 bases). The germline V and J ends were trimmed by 1 base and 2 bases, with 12 bases remaining between them. This CDR3 spans 15 amino acids. CDR1 and CDR2 from the germline V gene are MGHRA and YSYEKL. The CDR3 loop is CASSQGQQGTYEQYF. The CDR3, as DNA: TGCGCCAGCAGCCAAGGGCAGCAGGGGACCTACGAGCAGTACTTC.

This clonotype was detected only a few times. The rearrangement uses TRBV5-1 and TRBJ2-1; TRBD2 is a possible D gene (6 bases). V lost 4 bases and J lost 10, with 15 bases in between. CDR1 is SGHRS and CDR2 is YFSETQ in the germline V gene. CDR3 length: 13 amino acids. CDR3 in amino acids: CASSLGYSGEQFF. As DNA, the CDR3 is TGCGCCAGCAGCCTCGGATATAGCGGAGAGCAGTTCTTC.

The CDR3 reads CASLLDGSSYEQYF. CDR3 nucleotides: TGTGCCAGTTTGTTGGATGGGAGCTCCTACGAGCAGTACTTC. The rearrangement joins TRBV12-3 or TRBV12-4 to TRBJ2-7, with D tentatively TRBD2 (5 bases). The CDR3 is made up of 14 amino acids. The V end was cut by 9 bases, the J end by 0 bases, with 15 bases between.

The sample holds many counts of this clonotype. The chain links TRBV6-1 to TRBJ2-3; the match to TRBD2 covers 7 bases. The CDR3 spans 15 residues. Germline V gene data show CDR1 as MNHNS and CDR2 as SASEGT. Germline trimming cut 8 bases from V and 3 bases from J; bases unmatched to any gene: 11. As DNA, the CDR3 is TGTGCCAGCGAGGCGGGAGACCTAAGGACAGATACGCAGTATTTT. Its translation is CASEAGDLRTDTQYF.

At least ten counts were recorded for this clonotype. The chain is built from TRBV11-2 and TRBJ1-1, with D perhaps TRBD1 (5 bases). The length of the CDR3 is 13 residues. The V end lost 8 bases, the J end lost 1 base, and 11 bases lay between the germline ends. CDR1 and CDR2 (germline): SGHAT, FQNNGV. The CDR3 coding sequence is TGTGCCAGCGGGGCGGACTCGAACACTGAAGCTTTCTTT. Its protein product is CASGADSNTEAFF.

This clonotype showed up many times. This sequence joins TRBV28 and TRBJ2-7; 12 bases are shared with TRBD1. Germline V gene lookup returns CDR1 MDHEN and CDR2 SYDVKM. This CDR3 is built from 15 residues. V gave up 7 bases and J gave up 6 bases; unmatched junction bases: 10. The CDR3 nucleotides read TGTGCCAGCAATGCCTCCGGGACAGGGGGCGGCGAGCAGTACTTC. This translates into CASNASGTGGGEQYF.

This clonotype was detected ten times or more. This rearrangement joins TRBV5-1 to TRBJ2-7; D is perhaps TRBD2 (6 bases). This CDR3 comprises 15 residues. Germline V gives CDR1 SGHRS, CDR2 YFSETQ. V was shortened by 6 bases and J by 0 bases, with 16 bases between the two germline ends. The CDR3 is CASMEGSPDSYEQYF. The CDR3 nucleotides read TGCGCCAGCATGGAGGGCAGCCCTGACTCCTACGAGCAGTACTTC.

This clonotype was seen only a few times. J is TRBJ2-5 and V is TRBV2; tentatively, D is TRBD2 (5 bases). The ends were cut back, 3 bases at V and 5 bases at J, with 10 bases in the middle. Germline V CDR1 and CDR2: SNHLY, FYNNEI. The CDR3 covers 13 residues. The chain's CDR3 is CASSDSGFETQYF. The CDR3 DNA is TGTGCCAGCAGTGATTCGGGGTTCGAGACCCAGTACTTC. The full variable domain, completed using reference TRBV2 and TRBJ2-5, is EPEVTQTPSHQVTQMGQEVILRCVPISNHLYFYWYRQILGQKVEFLVSFYNNEISEKSEIFDDQFSVERPDGSNFTLKIRSTKLEDSAMYFCASSDSGFETQYFGPGTRLLVL.

This clonotype was counted between two and nine times. The chain couples TRBV27 to TRBJ2-1, with 10 bases lining up with TRBD2. Germline-derived CDR1 and CDR2 are MNHEY and SMNVEV (reference sequence). Trimming took 5 bases from V and 7 from J; bases not matched to a gene: 11. This CDR3 region has 16 residues. The CDR3 sequence is CASSPVAGGLGNEQFF. The CDR3, as DNA: TGTGCCAGCAGTCCGGTAGCGGGAGGTTTGGGGAATGAGCAGTTCTTC.

In this sample, this clonotype turned up many times. This sequence joins TRBV3-1 and TRBJ2-7; unclear D gene. The V end was cut by 3 bases, the J end by 5 bases, with 17 bases between. CDR3 length equals 15 residues. Germline V gene sequence: CDR1 LGHDT, CDR2 YNNKEL (reference sequence). DNA for the CDR3: TGTGCCAGCAGCCACCCGGCTGCCGGTGTAAACGAGCAGTACTTC. This encodes CASSHPAAGVNEQYF.

V gene TRBV13 combines with J gene TRBJ2-5, with D tentatively TRBD1 (5 bases). V lost 4 bases, J lost 2 bases, and 8 bases lay in between. This CDR3 has 13 amino acids. CDR1 and CDR2 (germline): PRHDT, FYEKMQ (reference sequence). In DNA, the CDR3 is TGTGCCAGCAGCTACGACAGACAAGAGACCCAGTACTTC. This gives the protein CASSYDRQETQYF. Full variable domain (remainder filled in from reference TRBV13 and TRBJ2-5): AAGVIQSPRHLIKEKRETATLKCYPIPRHDTVYWYQQGPGQDPQFLISFYEKMQSDKGSIPDRFSAQQFSDYHSELNMSSLELGDSALYFCASSYDRQETQYFGPGTRLLVL.

The genes are TRBV27 and TRBJ1-6; 8 bases are a match to TRBD1. With 7 bases clipped from V and 8 bases from J, the junction kept 7 bases outside the gene matches. The CDR3 is made up of 14 amino acids. Germline CDR1 MNHEY, CDR2 SMNVEV (reference sequence). The CDR3 region has the DNA TGTGCCAGCACAAGACAGGGGTTACATTCACCCCTCCACTTT. Protein sequence: CASTRQGLHSPLHF.

The rearrangement links TRBV19 to TRBJ2-2; D gene ambiguous. This CDR3 spans 16 amino acids. V lost 2 bases and J lost 0, with 10 bases in between. Germline V gene data show CDR1 as LNHDA and CDR2 as SQIVND (reference sequence). DNA of the CDR3: TGTGCCAGTAGTATAATGAGCCGGGCGAACACCGGGGAGCTGTTTTTT. Translation: CASSIMSRANTGELFF.